This T cell receptor beta chain was recorded in a study of T cell responses to AZD1222 COVID-19 vaccine. In the study overall: Second doses were pooled across both intervals (about 4 or about 12 weeks). General observations from the study: Among AZD1222 vaccinees, only five or six were seropositive at baseline. When two AZD1222 doses had been given, Spike-specific TCR breadth and depth rose. The donor cohort was predominantly white British with a female majority, and clonal diversity may have been underestimated.

On this clone: Its antigen is as yet unknown.

Germline lookup yields CDR1 SGHNT and CDR2 YENEEA. V was trimmed by 1 base and J by 4 bases, leaving 17 bases between them. This CDR3 has 17 amino acids. Sequencing was performed with immunoSEQ multiplex PCR; in TCRdb, only in-frame clones are kept and a portion is missing. Found here are fewer than 200,000 clones, 85% to 95% of them singletons; the top ten hold 8% to 13%. The sequencing used peripheral blood, collected on day 0 of AZD1222 vaccination. This clonotype was obtained from an adult in good health. The chain is built from TRBV11-3 and TRBJ2-1; D tentatively reads TRBD1 or TRBD2 (5 bases each). CDR3 amino acids: CASSLGSRDRIYNEQFF. The DNA for the CDR3 is TGTGCCAGCAGCTTAGGGTCTAGGGACCGAATTTACAATGAGCAGTTCTTC. Looking up the rest from reference TRBV11-3 and TRBJ2-1 gives the full variable domain: EAGVVQSPRYKIIEKKQPVAFWCNPISGHNTLYWYLQNLGQGPELLIRYENEEAVDDSQLPKDRFSAERLKGVDSTLKIQPAELGDSAVYLCASSLGSRDRIYNEQFFGPGTRLTVL.